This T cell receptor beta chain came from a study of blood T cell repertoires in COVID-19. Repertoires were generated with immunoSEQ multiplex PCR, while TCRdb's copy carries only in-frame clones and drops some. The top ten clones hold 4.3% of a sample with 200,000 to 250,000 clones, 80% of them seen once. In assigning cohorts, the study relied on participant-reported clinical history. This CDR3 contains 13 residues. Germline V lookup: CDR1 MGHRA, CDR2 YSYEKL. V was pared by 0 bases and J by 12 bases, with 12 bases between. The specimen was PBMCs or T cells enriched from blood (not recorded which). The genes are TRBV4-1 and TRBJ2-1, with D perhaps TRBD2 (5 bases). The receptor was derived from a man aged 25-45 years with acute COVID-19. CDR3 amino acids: CASSQDEGEGQFF. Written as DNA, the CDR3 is TGCGCCAGCAGCCAAGATGAGGGAGAGGGGCAGTTCTTC.